These 31 T cell receptor beta chains share one sample of origin, sequenced in a study of blood T cell repertoires in COVID-19. Profiled with immunoSEQ multiplex PCR; TCRdb holds only in-frame clones, not every one. The table records 130,000 to 150,000 clones, roughly 83% of them present only once. The sequenced sample was peripheral blood. These receptors were taken from a woman between 65 and 79 years old with COVID-19, enrolled during active disease.

The rearrangement links TRBV19 to TRBJ2-7; TRBD1 agrees at 9 bases. CDR1 is LNHDA, CDR2 SQIVND, per germline (reference sequence). The CDR3 is 13 amino acids. The ends lost 11 bases at V and 3 bases at J; junction bases unmatched: 8. Here the CDR3 DNA reads TGTGCCCCACCCGGGACAGGGATCTACGAGCAGTACTTC. It translates to CAPPGTGIYEQYF.

This sequence joins TRBV19 and TRBJ2-4, with 7 bases matching TRBD2. Germline CDR1 LNHDA, CDR2 SQIVND (reference sequence). V lost 6 bases to trimming and J lost 3 bases; unmatched junction nucleotides: 5. The CDR3 is 14 residues long. The CDR3, as DNA: TGTGCCAGTAGCCCCAGCGGGGACAAAAACATTCAGTACTTC. Protein: CASSPSGDKNIQYF. The full variable domain, rest sourced from reference TRBV19 and TRBJ2-4, is DGGITQSPKYLFRKEGQNVTLSCEQNLNHDAMYWYRQDPGQGLRLIYYSQIVNDFQKGDIAEGYSVSREKKESFPLTVTSAQKNPTAFYLCASSPSGDKNIQYFGAGTRLSVL.

The chain carries TRBV18 and TRBJ1-1; D gene unclear. V was cut by 6 bases and J by 1 base, with 9 bases left in between. From germline, CDR1 is KGHSH and CDR2 LQKENI. The CDR3 consists of 13 residues. CDR3 residues: CASSPLSNTEAFF. Written as DNA, the CDR3 is TGTGCCAGCTCCCCCCTGTCGAACACTGAAGCTTTCTTT.

The sample holds one count of this clone. The genes are TRBV6-6 and TRBJ2-5, with TRBD1 identical over 8 bases. V lost 6 bases, J lost 5 bases, and 8 bases stayed unmatched. This CDR3 has 14 residues. Germline V CDR1 and CDR2: MNHNY, SVGAGI (reference sequence). CDR3 DNA: TGTGCCAGCAGGGGGACAGGAGGTTACGAGACCCAGTACTTC. It codes for CASRGTGGYETQYF.

Only a few counts were recorded for this clone. V usage is TRBV6-5 and J usage is TRBJ1-2; D unclear. The CDR3 loop spans 16 amino acids. CDR1 and CDR2 from the germline V gene are MNHEY and SVGAGI. V lost 2 bases and J lost 4, with 17 bases in between. CDR3 sequence: CASSYRTSGGGYGYTF. CDR3 nucleotide sequence: TGTGCCAGCAGTTACCGGACGTCGGGTGGAGGCTATGGCTACACCTTC.

This clone was detected a few times. The genes are TRBV4-3 and TRBJ1-3; D uncertain. Trimming shortened V by 0 bases and J by 0 bases, and 12 bases separated the two germline ends. CDR1 and CDR2 from the germline V gene are LGHNA and YSLEER. The CDR3 is made up of 17 amino acids. The CDR3 nucleotides are TGCGCCAGCAGCCAAGAACGCGGGCTCCTCTCTGGAAACACCATATATTTT. Protein product: CASSQERGLLSGNTIYF.

The chain uses TRBV3-1 (or the pseudogene TRBV3-2) and TRBJ1-2, with a tentative D call TRBD1 (5 bases). Germline V gives CDR1 LGHDT, CDR2 YNNKEL (reference sequence). The CDR3 totals 14 residues. With 0 bases removed from V and 5 bases from J, the gap between germline ends came to 10 bases. CDR3 amino acids: CASSQDWGDYGYTF. As DNA, the CDR3 is TGTGCCAGCAGCCAAGATTGGGGGGATTATGGCTACACCTTC.

This clone was seen a handful of times. The chain employs TRBV30 and TRBJ2-3, with TRBD2 matching 14 bases. J lost 4 bases, V lost 8 bases, and 5 bases had no gene match. Germline-derived CDR1 and CDR2 are GTSNPN and SVGIG (reference sequence). This CDR3 has 14 amino acids. The DNA of the CDR3 is TGTGCCCTTAAGACTAGCGGGGGGGCAGATACGCAGTATTTT. Translation: CALKTSGGADTQYF.

The V gene is TRBV2, the J gene TRBJ1-1; tentatively, D is TRBD1 (5 bases). Germline lookup yields CDR1 SNHLY and CDR2 FYNNEI. Trimming took 4 bases from V and 4 from J, leaving 10 bases between them. The CDR3 length is 13 residues. As DNA, the CDR3 is TGTGCCAGCAGTGTTCAGGGTGTCACTGAAGCTTTCTTT. Protein sequence: CASSVQGVTEAFF. The full variable domain, completed using reference TRBV2 and TRBJ1-1, is EPEVTQTPSHQVTQMGQEVILRCVPISNHLYFYWYRQILGQKVEFLVSFYNNEISEKSEIFDDQFSVERPDGSNFTLKIRSTKLEDSAMYFCASSVQGVTEAFFGQGTRLTVV.

The rearrangement uses TRBV6-2 or TRBV6-3 and TRBJ2-7, with D tentatively TRBD2 (6 bases). In germline, CDR1 is MNHEY, CDR2 SVGEGT. The CDR3 spans 16 residues. Trimming took off 5 bases at V and 3 bases at J, with 20 bases between the two ends. Written as DNA, the CDR3 is TGTGCCAGCAGTCCCGAGGGAGGATGGTCGATCTACGAGCAGTACTTC. Its protein product is CASSPEGGWSIYEQYF.

The J gene is TRBJ2-3, the V gene TRBV11-2; D is ambiguous. The CDR3 is 13 residues long. Germline CDR1 reads SGHAT; CDR2 reads FQNNGV. V lost 3 bases, J lost 0 bases, and 4 bases lay in between. As DNA, the CDR3 is TGTGCCAGCAGCTTTCAGAGCACAGATACGCAGTATTTT. Protein: CASSFQSTDTQYF.

This chain connects TRBV28 to TRBJ1-3, with TRBD1 as a possible D gene (6 bases). CDR1 and CDR2 (germline): MDHEN, SYDVKM. The V end lost 6 bases, the J end lost 2 bases, and 20 bases lay between the germline ends. CDR3 length equals 17 residues. Written as DNA, the CDR3 is TGTGCCAGCAGCCCATCGGGACACCCCAGGGCTGGAAACACCATATATTTT. This gives the protein CASSPSGHPRAGNTIYF.

The chain has TRBV20-1 and TRBJ2-5; a weak D match, TRBD2 (5 bases). Germline CDR1 reads DFQATT; CDR2 reads SNEGSKA (reference sequence). CDR3 length equals 15 residues. Trimming removed 3 bases at V and 1 base at J, with 15 bases between. CDR3 sequence (DNA): TGCAGTGCTAGTACGGACTCCGCGACCCAAGAGACCCAGTACTTC. Its protein product is CSASTDSATQETQYF.

J is TRBJ2-3 and V is TRBV30; 14 bases match TRBD2. The germline V gene has CDR1 GTSNPN and CDR2 SVGIG (reference sequence). The CDR3 is made up of 14 amino acids. The V and J ends lost 1 base and 6 bases, in that order; junction bases with no gene match: 0. CDR3 bases: TGTGCCTGGAGTGGGACTAGCGGGGGGGATACGCAGTATTTT. The encoded protein is CAWSGTSGGDTQYF.

The V call is TRBV7-9, the J call TRBJ1-2, with no clear D. CDR1 is SEHNR, CDR2 FQNEAQ, per germline (reference sequence). CDR3 length: 13 residues. V shed 1 base and J shed 8 bases, with 11 bases lying between them. CDR3 protein: CASSLVGLGGYTF. The CDR3 DNA is TGTGCCAGCAGCTTAGTCGGCCTGGGCGGCTACACCTTC.

J is TRBJ1-6 and V is TRBV5-1; tentatively, D is TRBD1 (6 bases). CDR1 is SGHRS, CDR2 YFSETQ, per germline. CDR3 length: 14 amino acids. Trimming left V 3 bases short and J 10 bases short, with 14 bases between. This CDR3 is CASSSQGPPSPLHF. The DNA of the CDR3 is TGCGCCAGCAGCTCACAGGGCCCCCCATCACCCCTCCACTTT. Filled out from reference TRBV5-1 and TRBJ1-6, the complete variable domain reads KAGVTQTPRYLIKTRGQQVTLSCSPISGHRSVSWYQQTPGQGLQFLFEYFSETQRNKGNFPGRFSGRQFSNSRSEMNVSTLELGDSALYLCASSSQGPPSPLHFGNGTRLTVT.

The chain recombines TRBV2 with TRBJ1-5; 7 bases align to TRBD1. The CDR3 is 17 amino acids. Germline CDR1 reads SNHLY; CDR2 reads FYNNEI. The V gene end was trimmed by 0 bases and the J gene end by 4 bases; junction bases not matched to a gene: 9. CDR3: CASSEAPPGGYNQPQHF. CDR3 sequence (DNA): TGTGCCAGCAGTGAAGCACCGCCAGGGGGGTATAATCAGCCCCAGCATTTT.

This clone was detected only a few times. This chain connects TRBV6-5 to TRBJ2-7; the D gene is possibly TRBD1 (5 bases). Germline assignment: CDR1 MNHEY and CDR2 SVGAGI. This CDR3 has 11 amino acids. Trimming removed 6 bases from V and 7 bases from J, with 10 bases in between. The CDR3 DNA reads as TGTGCCAGCAGCCTCGCAGGGGAGCAGTACTTC. Translated: CASSLAGEQYF.

This clone was seen a few times. The V and J genes are TRBV5-1 and TRBJ2-5; 7 positions agree with TRBD2. CDR1 SGHRS and CDR2 YFSETQ come from the germline V gene. The CDR3 is made up of 15 amino acids. V trimming: 2 bases; J trimming: 2 bases; junction bases outside the gene matches: 6. The CDR3 loop reads CASSFGPSGQETQYF. DNA of the CDR3: TGCGCCAGCAGCTTCGGTCCTAGCGGACAAGAGACCCAGTACTTC.

This chain links TRBV3-1 (or the pseudogene TRBV3-2) with TRBJ2-7, with 7 bases lining up with TRBD2. Germline assignment: CDR1 LGHDT and CDR2 YNNKEL (reference sequence). The CDR3 sequence is 16 residues long. V shed 4 bases and J 5 bases; nucleotides not matched to a gene: 14. CDR3: CASSPGGGALTHEQYF. CDR3 DNA: TGTGCCAGCAGCCCCGGGGGAGGGGCCCTCACCCACGAGCAGTACTTC.

V is TRBV6-2 or TRBV6-3 and J is TRBJ2-7; 8 bases align to TRBD2. V shed 3 bases and J 3 bases; nucleotides not matched to a gene: 10. The CDR3 has 16 residues. Germline assignment: CDR1 MNHEY and CDR2 SVGEGT. This CDR3 is CASSYLRTSSLYEQYF. The CDR3 nucleotides read TGTGCCAGCAGTTATCTCCGGACTAGCAGCCTCTACGAGCAGTACTTC.

The rearrangement joins TRBV28 to TRBJ2-3, with 8 positions matching TRBD2. CDR3 length: 14 residues. After removal of 8 bases from V and 7 bases from J, the junction contained 11 bases not matched to a gene. Per germline, CDR1 MDHEN and CDR2 SYDVKM. CDR3 bases: TGTGCCAGCGGCAGCACGGGGGGGAAGAATACGCAGTATTTT. Translated, it gives CASGSTGGKNTQYF.

The chain joins TRBV30 to TRBJ1-4, with D unclear. CDR1 GTSNPN and CDR2 SVGIG come from the germline V gene (reference sequence). The length of the CDR3 is 12 residues. V lost 1 base to trimming and J lost 6 bases, with 6 bases between them. This CDR3 is CAWSETDEKLFF. The CDR3, as DNA: TGTGCCTGGAGTGAGACTGATGAAAAACTGTTTTTT.

In its sample, this clone was seen a few times. The rearrangement uses TRBV19 and TRBJ1-6; 8 nucleotides line up with TRBD1. CDR1 and CDR2 from the germline V gene are LNHDA and SQIVND (reference sequence). The V gene end was trimmed by 8 bases and the J gene end by 7 bases; junction bases not matched to a gene: 7. The CDR3 runs to 14 residues. Here the CDR3 DNA reads TGTGCCAGTTCCAGGACAGGGCCGAATTCACCCCTCCACTTT. It encodes CASSRTGPNSPLHF. The variable domain in full, completed from reference TRBV19 and TRBJ1-6, reads DGGITQSPKYLFRKEGQNVTLSCEQNLNHDAMYWYRQDPGQGLRLIYYSQIVNDFQKGDIAEGYSVSREKKESFPLTVTSAQKNPTAFYLCASSRTGPNSPLHFGNGTRLTVT.

The chain employs TRBV7-2 and TRBJ2-4, with 9 bases identical to TRBD1. Trimming cost V 0 bases and J 0 bases; bases outside gene matches: 6. CDR3 length: 18 amino acids. Per the germline V gene, CDR1 is SGHTA and CDR2 is FQGNSA. The CDR3 here is CASSLAGTGSVAKNIQYF. CDR3 DNA: TGTGCCAGCAGCTTAGCCGGGACAGGGAGTGTAGCCAAAAACATTCAGTACTTC.

This clone occurred a few times. This chain uses TRBV18 with TRBJ2-5, with TRBD1 matching 10 bases. The CDR3 has 15 amino acids. The V gene's germline CDR1 is KGHSH and CDR2 LQKENI. Trimming at V came to 6 bases and at J to 5 bases, leaving 9 bases not matched to a gene. CDR3 DNA sequence: TGTGCCAGCTCTTGGAACGGACAGGGGGGGGAGACCCAGTACTTC. Residues: CASSWNGQGGETQYF.

In its sample, this clone was seen a few times. The chain is built from TRBV2 and TRBJ1-2, with 10 bases that match TRBD1. The germline gives CDR1 SNHLY, CDR2 FYNNEI. The CDR3 runs 14 residues. V shed 5 bases and J 8 bases; nucleotides not matched to a gene: 8. Here the CDR3 DNA reads TGTGCCAGCAGTCGAACGCCGGGACAGGGGGGCTACACCTTC. This encodes CASSRTPGQGGYTF.

V is TRBV9 and J is TRBJ2-2; D call uncertain. Germline CDR1 and CDR2: SGDLS and YYNGEE. Trimming shortened V by 0 bases and J by 4 bases, and 7 bases separated the two germline ends. This CDR3 is 14 amino acids long. The CDR3 DNA reads as TGTGCCAGCAGCGTAGAACAGCTCACCGGGGAGCTGTTTTTT. Amino acids: CASSVEQLTGELFF.

The chain employs TRBV5-1 and TRBJ1-5; 10 nucleotides agree with TRBD1. Germline V lookup: CDR1 SGHRS, CDR2 YFSETQ. The CDR3 loop spans 15 amino acids. V lost 4 bases to trimming and J lost 5 bases; unmatched junction nucleotides: 6. CDR3: CASSPGTGVDQPQHF. The CDR3 bases are TGCGCCAGCAGCCCCGGGACAGGGGTGGATCAGCCCCAGCATTTT.

The chain uses TRBV5-4 and TRBJ2-7, with D maybe TRBD2 (5 bases). The V gene's germline CDR1 is SGHNT and CDR2 YYREEE (reference sequence). Trimming stripped 4 bases from V and 1 base from J, with 18 bases between. The CDR3 loop spans 16 amino acids. The CDR3 nucleotides are TGTGCCAGCAGCCCTGGGAGAGGCAGAGGGTCCTACGAGCAGTACTTC. Residues: CASSPGRGRGSYEQYF.

This sequence joins TRBV6-5 and TRBJ2-7, with D perhaps TRBD2 (5 bases). Germline V CDR1 and CDR2: MNHEY, SVGAGI. V lost 10 bases and J 7 bases, leaving 17 bases between the germline ends. CDR3 length: 12 amino acids. The CDR3 loop is CATLGMPGEQYF. In nucleotides, the CDR3 is TGTGCCACCCTAGGCATGCCGGGAGAGCAGTACTTC.